This is a list of T cell receptor beta chains from one sample in a study of molecular identifiers for immune sequencing clone quantification. TCRdb re-called the PCR reads with MiXCR, one entry per CDR3 protein. The sample shows about 98,000 distinct CDR3 sequences, about 35% of them seen only once. Source material: naive CD8+ T cells from blood, with Jurkat cell RNA spiked in. Receptor source: a human donor in good health. Some libraries in this study had Jurkat cell RNA spiked in. Both conserved end residues are part of each CDR3. D genes are given only for firm matches. Clone size is stated in some rows and not others, as once, few, many or a class when expanded.

>TRBJ1-2|-|-|TRBV5-5
CASSLVRGSYGYTF
TGTGCCAGCAGCTTGGTAAGAGGGAGCTATGGCTACACCTTC
>TRBJ2-6|-|-|TRBV6-2/TRBV6-3
CASSSTGQLISRANVLTF
TGTGCCAGCAGTTCCACTGGACAGCTGATCTCTAGGGCCAACGTCCTGACTTTC
>TRBJ1-1|-|few|TRBV28
CASRGIRGKTEAFF
TGTGCCAGCAGGGGGATCAGGGGAAAAACTGAAGCTTTCTTT
>TRBJ2-3|-|many|TRBV23-1
CASRDRELADTQYF
TGCGCCAGCAGGGACAGAGAGTTAGCAGATACGCAGTATTTT
>TRBJ1-5|TRBD1|-|TRBV6-2/TRBV6-3
CASSYGTGAYQPQHF
TGTGCCAGCAGTTATGGAACAGGGGCGTACCAGCCCCAGCATTTT
>TRBJ2-2|TRBD1|many|TRBV28
CASSSDRGLATGELFF
TGTGCCAGCAGTTCCGACAGGGGGCTGGCCACCGGGGAGCTGTTTTTT
>TRBJ1-4|TRBD1|-|TRBV10-3
CAISDTGVEKLFF
TGTGCCATCAGTGATACAGGGGTTGAAAAACTGTTTTTT
>TRBJ1-5|-|once|TRBV28
CASSFSGVQPQLF
TGTGCCAGCAGTTTCTCTGGGGTTCAGCCCCAGCTTTTT
>TRBJ2-1|-|-|TRBV7-2
CASSPRSSEAYNEQVF
TGTGCCAGCAGCCCTCGGTCTAGCGAGGCCTACAATGAGCAGGTCTTC
>TRBJ2-3|TRBD1|few|TRBV12-3/TRBV12-4
CASSFRTGIDTQYF
TGTGCCAGCAGTTTCCGGACAGGGATAGATACGCAGTATTTT
>TRBJ2-6|TRBD1|-|TRBV5-6
CASSLGTGAGANVLTF
TGTGCCAGCAGCTTGGGGACAGGGGCCGGGGCCAACGTCCTGACTTTC
>TRBJ1-5|-|many|TRBV6-6
CASSYVGRQPQHF
TGTGCCAGCAGTTACGTAGGGAGGCAGCCCCAGCATTTT
>TRBJ2-3|-|-|TRBV5-4
CASSLTLTDTQYF
TGTGCCAGCAGCCTTACACTCACAGATACGCAGTATTTT
>TRBJ2-7|TRBD2|few|TRBV11-2
CASSGLAGGYEQYF
TGTGCCAGCAGCGGCCTAGCGGGAGGGTACGAGCAGTACTTC
>TRBJ2-5|-|-|TRBV6-5
CASKGRGETQYF
TGTGCCAGCAAAGGGAGAGGGGAGACCCAGTACTTC
>TRBJ2-7|TRBD1|-|TRBV6-5
CASSYKGQTSYEQYF
TGTGCCAGCAGTTACAAGGGACAGACCTCCTACGAGCAGTACTTC
>TRBJ2-7|TRBD2|once|TRBV9
CASSPRLKRGYF
TGTGCCAGCAGCCCTCGTTTGAAGCGGGGGTACTTC
>TRBJ2-7|TRBD1|many|TRBV7-9
CASSHRDRGSEQYF
TGTGCCAGCAGCCACCGGGACAGGGGTTCCGAGCAGTACTTC
>TRBJ2-2|-|-|TRBV13
CASSPMSGELFF
TGTGCCAGCAGCCCCATGAGTGGGGAGCTGTTTTTT
>TRBJ2-2|-|-|TRBV7-8
CASRHRGAGELFF
TGTGCCAGCAGGCACCGCGGGGCCGGGGAGCTGTTTTTT
>TRBJ1-2|-|-|TRBV12-3/TRBV12-4
CASSFQTAGDGYTF
TGTGCCAGCAGTTTCCAGACGGCGGGGGATGGCTACACCTTC
>TRBJ2-7|TRBD2|-|TRBV13
CASSGTSGRPTPFF
TGTGCCAGCAGCGGGACTAGCGGGAGACCAACCCCTTTCTTC
>TRBJ2-1|-|few|TRBV4-1
CASSQELALNEQFF
TGCGCCAGCAGCCAAGAATTAGCGTTGAATGAGCAGTTCTTC
>TRBJ2-4|-|-|TRBV15
CATSSVPGTELIIQYF
TGTGCCACCAGCAGTGTCCCCGGGACTGAACTAATCATTCAGTACTTC
>TRBJ1-3|-|-|TRBV5-3
CASSLIAGRGNTIYF
TGTGCCAGCAGCTTGATAGCCGGGAGAGGAAACACCATATATTTT
>TRBJ2-2|-|-|TRBV28
CASRVIRAGELFF
TGTGCCAGCAGGGTTATACGGGCCGGGGAGCTGTTTTTT
>TRBJ1-2|-|-|TRBV27
CASSLSPNFGYTF
TGTGCCAGCAGTTTATCGCCGAACTTTGGCTACACCTTC
>TRBJ2-7|TRBD2|few|TRBV6-2/TRBV6-3
CASSYLPGLAGPKQYF
TGTGCCAGCAGTTACTTACCGGGACTAGCGGGTCCGAAGCAGTACTTC
>TRBJ2-3|-|many|TRBV7-9
CASSLVQTGTDTQYF
TGTGCCAGCAGCTTAGTGCAAACAGGCACAGATACGCAGTATTTT
>TRBJ2-1|TRBD2|-|TRBV7-8
CASSLVPVGGLAGFELFF
TGTGCCAGCAGCTTAGTTCCTGTAGGGGGACTAGCGGGTTTTGAGCTGTTCTTC
>TRBJ2-3|-|once|TRBV24-1
CATRQGGPDTQYF
TGTGCCACCAGACAGGGTGGCCCAGATACGCAGTATTTT
>TRBJ2-1|-|once|TRBV4-2
CASSQAALVLSYNEQFF
TGTGCCAGCAGCCAAGCAGCCCTCGTCCTCTCCTACAATGAGCAGTTCTTC
>TRBJ2-3|-|few|TRBV28
CASSSPWGGGLGTDTQYF
TGTGCCAGCAGTTCCCCCTGGGGAGGGGGATTGGGCACAGATACGCAGTATTTT
>TRBJ1-5|TRBD1|few|TRBV20-1
CSADGTGGNQPQHF
TGCAGTGCTGACGGGACAGGGGGTAATCAGCCCCAGCATTTT
>TRBJ2-1|-|-|TRBV29-1
CSVEGSGVF
TGCAGCGTTGAGGGTAGCGGTGTCTTC
>TRBJ2-2|TRBD1|few|TRBV4-2
CASSQWGQGTGELFF
TGTGCCAGCAGCCAGTGGGGACAGGGAACCGGGGAGCTGTTTTTT
>TRBJ2-7|TRBD2|-|TRBV28
CASSERAGVCEQYF
TGTGCCAGCAGCGAAAGAGCGGGAGTCTGCGAGCAGTACTTC
>TRBJ2-7|TRBD1|few|TRBV20-1
CSAYDRGLSYEQYF
TGCAGTGCCTACGACAGGGGCCTATCCTACGAGCAGTACTTC
>TRBJ2-5|-|-|TRBV4-3
CASSQRGQPQETQYF
TGCGCCAGCAGCCAACGGGGGCAGCCCCAAGAGACCCAGTACTTC
>TRBJ2-7|TRBD2|few|TRBV19
CASSRGLAETYEQYF
TGTGCCAGTAGCCGAGGACTAGCGGAAACCTACGAGCAGTACTTC
>TRBJ2-2|-|-|TRBV25-1
CASSGANTGELFF
TGTGCCAGCAGTGGAGCGAACACCGGGGAGCTGTTTTTT
>TRBJ2-1|TRBD2|few|TRBV7-6
CASSIGTSQSDEQFF
TGTGCCAGCAGCATCGGGACTAGCCAATCGGATGAGCAGTTCTTC
>TRBJ2-3|-|few|TRBV2
CASLTAYTQYF
TGTGCCAGCCTTACCGCTTATACGCAGTATTTT
>TRBJ2-7|TRBD1|-|TRBV6-2/TRBV6-3
CASRVTGGEQYF
TGTGCCAGCAGAGTAACAGGGGGTGAGCAGTACTTC
>TRBJ2-4|TRBD1|many|TRBV27
CASSLSRTGVNIQYF
TGTGCCAGCAGTTTATCGAGGACAGGGGTAAACATTCAGTACTTC
>TRBJ2-5|-|-|TRBV6-6
CASRTAGQETQYF
TGTGCCAGCAGGACGGCGGGACAAGAGACCCAGTACTTC
>TRBJ2-3|-|-|TRBV9
CASSVGGAPLDTQYF
TGTGCCAGCAGCGTAGGGGGAGCGCCCTTGGATACGCAGTATTTT
>TRBJ2-7|-|-|TRBV24-1
CATSGVTADYEQYF
TGTGCCACCAGTGGAGTGACAGCCGACTACGAGCAGTACTTC
>TRBJ2-4|TRBD1|many|TRBV6-5
CASSPDRGQQAQYF
TGTGCCAGCAGTCCGGACAGGGGCCAGCAGGCTCAGTACTTC
>TRBJ2-7|-|few|TRBV27
CASSLTGTEQYF
TGTGCCAGCAGTCTTACAGGGACCGAGCAGTACTTC
>TRBJ2-7|-|few|TRBV7-9
CASSSTGREQYF
TGTGCCAGCAGCTCCACGGGTCGCGAGCAGTACTTC
>TRBJ2-2|TRBD1|once|TRBV5-5
CASSLSTGGVNTGELFF
TGTGCCAGCAGCTTGAGCACAGGGGGCGTGAACACCGGGGAGCTGTTTTTT
>TRBJ1-6|-|-|TRBV20-1
CSANWLRANSPHHF
TGCAGTGCTAATTGGCTGCGCGCTAATTCACCCCACCACTTT